Sequencing of this T cell receptor beta chain was carried out in a study of control samples from healthy donors and cancer patients. This CDR3 comprises 14 residues. V was trimmed by 4 bases and J by 0 bases, leaving 10 bases between them. The V gene's germline CDR1 is MRHNA and CDR2 SNTAGT. The method was immunoSEQ multiplex PCR; TCRdb's version includes in-frame clones alone and lacks a portion of them. The sample carries under 30,000 clones, nearly 90% recorded once. The specimen sequenced was formalin-fixed, paraffin-embedded tissue. The sequence was obtained from a female donor with melanoma. The rearrangement links TRBV6-4 to TRBJ2-7; no reliable D call. The CDR3 spells CASSGALFSYEQYF. As DNA, the CDR3 is TGTGCCAGCAGTGGTGCCCTATTCTCCTACGAGCAGTACTTC.